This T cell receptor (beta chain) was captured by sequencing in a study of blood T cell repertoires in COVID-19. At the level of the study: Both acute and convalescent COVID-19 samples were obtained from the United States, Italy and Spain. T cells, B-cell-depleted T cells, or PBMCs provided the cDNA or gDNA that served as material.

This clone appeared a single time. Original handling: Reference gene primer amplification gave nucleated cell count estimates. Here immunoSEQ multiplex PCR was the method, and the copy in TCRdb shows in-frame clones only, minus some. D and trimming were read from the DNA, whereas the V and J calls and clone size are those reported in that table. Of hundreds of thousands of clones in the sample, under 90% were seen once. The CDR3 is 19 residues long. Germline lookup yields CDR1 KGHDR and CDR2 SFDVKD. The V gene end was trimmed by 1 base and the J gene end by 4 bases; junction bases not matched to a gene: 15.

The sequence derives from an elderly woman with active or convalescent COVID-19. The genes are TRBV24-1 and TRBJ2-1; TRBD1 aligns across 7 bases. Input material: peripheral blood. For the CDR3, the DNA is TGTGCCACCAGTGATTTTGACGCGGATGGGACAGTATTATACAATGAGCAGTTCTTC. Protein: CATSDFDADGTVLYNEQFF.